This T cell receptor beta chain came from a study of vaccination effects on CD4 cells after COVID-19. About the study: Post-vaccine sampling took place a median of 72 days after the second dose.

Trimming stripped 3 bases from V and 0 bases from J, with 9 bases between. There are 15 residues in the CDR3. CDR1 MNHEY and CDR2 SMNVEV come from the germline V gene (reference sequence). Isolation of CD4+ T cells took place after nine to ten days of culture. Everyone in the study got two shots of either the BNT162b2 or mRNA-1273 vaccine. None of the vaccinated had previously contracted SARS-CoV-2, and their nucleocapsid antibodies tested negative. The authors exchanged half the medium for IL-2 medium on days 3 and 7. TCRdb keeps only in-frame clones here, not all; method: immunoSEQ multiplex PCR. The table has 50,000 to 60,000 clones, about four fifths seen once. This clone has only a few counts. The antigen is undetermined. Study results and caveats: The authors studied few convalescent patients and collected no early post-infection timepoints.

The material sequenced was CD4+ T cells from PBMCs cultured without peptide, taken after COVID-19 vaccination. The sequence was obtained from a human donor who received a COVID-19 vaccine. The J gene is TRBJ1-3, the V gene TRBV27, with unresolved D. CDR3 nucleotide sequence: TGTGCCAGCAGTTTTAACAGTCTCTCTGGAAACACCATATATTTT. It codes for CASSFNSLSGNTIYF.